This T cell receptor (beta chain) was profiled in a study of blood T cell repertoires in COVID-19. Looking at the study overall: The samples span acute and convalescent COVID-19 from the United States, Italy and Spain. T cells, B-cell-depleted T cells, or PBMCs provided the cDNA or gDNA that served as material.

The CDR3 loop spans 16 amino acids. Germline V gene lookup returns CDR1 LNHDA and CDR2 SQIVND (reference sequence). V was shortened by 1 base and J by 5 bases, with 15 bases between the two germline ends. Original processing methods: Reference gene primers were amplified, and this amplification served to estimate nucleated cell counts. Profiled with immunoSEQ multiplex PCR; TCRdb holds only in-frame clones, not every one. The DNA gave D and trimming, while V, J and clone size come from that table. Of about 88,000 clones detected, approximately 90% appear once; the ten largest clones hold 1.5% to 2%. The chain recombines TRBV19 with TRBJ1-5; D unresolved. The sample taken for sequencing was peripheral blood. This clonotype was obtained from a man aged 55 to 70 with acute or convalescent COVID-19. The CDR3 sequence: CASSIVDLAVDQPQHF. The CDR3 DNA follows: TGTGCCAGTAGTATAGTCGACCTAGCAGTCGATCAGCCCCAGCATTTT.